This T cell receptor (beta chain) was sequenced for a study of blood T cells in healthy people across ages. As for the study in general: Template-switching capture recovered about one barcoded beta molecule per two T cells.

Aged roughly 6 to 95, donors were systemically healthy Caucasians from Russia. General study points: The study found TCR beta diversity correlated strongly with naive T cell percentage.

Alongside a J-beta primer mix, a sample-barcoded 5' primer served in a second PCR lasting 7 to 11 cycles. TCRdb reanalysed the 5' RACE reads using MiXCR and keeps one entry per CDR3 protein. This sample has 600,000 or so distinct CDR3 sequences, with 45% to 55% found just once. This clonotype has just one count. The antigen is not known. The V gene lost 5 bases and the J gene lost 5 bases, with 22 bases spanning the gap. CDR1 MGHRA and CDR2 YSYEKL come from the germline V gene. This CDR3 comprises 16 residues. This rearrangement joins TRBV4-1 to TRBJ2-7; tentative D call: TRBD1 (6 bases). The sequenced sample consisted of blood. The receptor was isolated from a man aged 80 or over in good health. CDR3 coding DNA: TGCGCCAGCAGCTTACAGGGTTCGAACAAAGGGGACGAGCAGTACTTC. The encoded protein is CASSLQGSNKGDEQYF.